The 24 T cell receptor beta chains reported below all come from one sample, sequenced in a study of blood T cell repertoires in COVID-19. Assay: immunoSEQ multiplex PCR; the TCRdb copy retains only in-frame clones and omits some. The sample has 250,000 to 300,000 clones, about 90% seen once. The sample was peripheral blood. These receptors originate from a woman in her fifties or sixties who had recovered from COVID-19.

The V call is TRBV23-1, the J call TRBJ1-1, with 9 positions matching TRBD1. TRBV23-1 is an ORF, and what it does is uncertain. The CDR3 is made up of 16 amino acids. The V segment lost 8 bases and the J segment 3 bases; nucleotides outside the gene matches: 13. The CDR3 reads CASSHRGRVEDTEAFF. CDR3 DNA sequence: TGCGCCAGCTCTCACAGGGGGCGCGTGGAGGACACTGAAGCTTTCTTT.

The genes are TRBV19 and TRBJ1-1; 7 bases align to TRBD1. The V gene end was trimmed by 6 bases and the J gene end by 1 base; junction bases not matched to a gene: 2. The V gene's germline CDR1 is LNHDA and CDR2 SQIVND (reference sequence). The CDR3 is 13 amino acids. The DNA of the CDR3 is TGTGCCAGTAGGGACAGGCCGAACACTGAAGCTTTCTTT. This sequence encodes CASRDRPNTEAFF.

This clone has just one count. This chain connects TRBV12-5 to TRBJ2-1, with TRBD1 identical over 7 bases. Germline trimming cut 1 base from V and 8 bases from J; bases unmatched to any gene: 5. Germline V gives CDR1 LGHNT, CDR2 FRNRAP. This CDR3 region has 14 residues. CDR3 in amino acids: CASGLGQGWDEQFF. DNA of the CDR3: TGTGCTAGTGGTTTGGGACAGGGTTGGGATGAGCAGTTCTTC.

The chain has TRBV10-3 and TRBJ2-1; maybe TRBD2 (5 bases). This CDR3 spans 11 amino acids. The V gene lost 5 bases and the J gene lost 7 bases, with 6 bases spanning the gap. Germline CDR1 reads ENHRY; CDR2 reads SYGVKD. This chain's CDR3 is CAISRDNEQFF. CDR3 bases: TGTGCCATCAGTCGGGATAATGAGCAGTTCTTC.

The chain uses TRBV2 and TRBJ1-6; unclear D gene. Looked up from germline, CDR1 is SNHLY and CDR2 is FYNNEI. V was trimmed by 1 base and J by 9 bases, leaving 7 bases between them. The CDR3 extends over 13 amino acids. CDR3 loop: CASSEGEGSPLHF. The CDR3 DNA is TGTGCCAGCAGTGAAGGGGAGGGTTCACCCCTCCACTTT.

This sequence joins TRBV5-5 and TRBJ2-1; TRBD1 agrees at 10 bases. The germline V gene encodes CDR1 SGHKS and CDR2 YYEKEE (reference sequence). V shed 4 bases and J 9 bases; nucleotides not matched to a gene: 10. This CDR3 spans 15 amino acids. In nucleotides, the CDR3 is TGTGCCAGCAGCAAAGACAGGGGGCGTTCCACTGAGCAGTTCTTC. This gives the protein CASSKDRGRSTEQFF.

This rearrangement joins TRBV15 to TRBJ1-2, with D tentatively TRBD1 (5 bases). The CDR3 has 15 amino acids. The ends were cut back, 1 base at V and 6 bases at J, with 15 bases in the middle. Germline-derived CDR1 and CDR2 are LNHNV and YYDKDF (reference sequence). The CDR3 loop is CATSRGLLGLHGYTF. In nucleotides, the CDR3 is TGTGCCACCAGCAGAGGTCTTCTGGGGCTCCATGGCTACACCTTC.

The CDR3 is CATSDPTPGTEETQYF. Here the CDR3 DNA reads TGTGCCACCAGTGATCCCACCCCGGGGACAGAAGAGACCCAGTACTTC. V and J are TRBV24-1 and TRBJ2-5; 7 bases agree with TRBD1. The CDR3 has 16 amino acids. Per germline, CDR1 KGHDR and CDR2 SFDVKD. J lost 3 bases, V lost 3 bases, and 9 bases had no gene match.

The V gene is TRBV11-2, the J gene TRBJ2-1; 8 bases are shared with TRBD2. The ends lost 1 base at V and 9 bases at J; junction bases unmatched: 11. The CDR3 consists of 16 residues. CDR1 and CDR2 (germline): SGHAT, FQNNGV. Here the CDR3 DNA reads TGTGCCAGCAGCTTAGGTGTATTAGCGGGGACGCTTGAGCAGTTCTTC. Protein: CASSLGVLAGTLEQFF. Full variable domain (rest looked up from reference TRBV11-2 and TRBJ2-1): EAGVAQSPRYKIIEKRQSVAFWCNPISGHATLYWYQQILGQGPKLLIQFQNNGVVDDSQLPKDRFSAERLKGVDSTLKIQPAKLEDSAVYLCASSLGVLAGTLEQFFGPGTRLTVL.

This clone was picked up many times. The chain couples TRBV19 to TRBJ1-5; the match to TRBD1 covers 7 bases. CDR1 and CDR2 (germline): LNHDA, SQIVND (reference sequence). The V and J ends lost 6 bases and 2 bases, in that order; junction bases with no gene match: 4. There are 14 residues in the CDR3. The CDR3 bases are TGTGCCAGTAGGGGACAGTCGGGCAATCAGCCCCAGCATTTT. Its translation: CASRGQSGNQPQHF.

This sequence joins TRBV20-1 and TRBJ2-7, with a tentative D call TRBD1 (5 bases). CDR1 and CDR2 (germline): DFQATT, SNEGSKA (reference sequence). Trimming took off 6 bases at V and 5 bases at J, with 8 bases between the two ends. The CDR3 spans 10 residues. Written as DNA, the CDR3 is TGCAGTGCCTCCAGGGACGAGCAGTACTTC. This encodes CSASRDEQYF.

J is TRBJ2-7 and V is TRBV9, with 10 bases lining up with TRBD2. CDR1 is SGDLS, CDR2 YYNGEE, per germline. V lost 3 bases and J lost 4; bases outside the gene matches: 7. This CDR3 has 15 residues. This CDR3 reads CASSAGSSGGYEQYF. DNA of the CDR3: TGTGCCAGCAGCGCCGGGTCTAGCGGGGGATACGAGCAGTACTTC.

The rearrangement joins TRBV4-2 to TRBJ2-7, with a tentative D call TRBD2 (5 bases). Germline assignment: CDR1 LGHNA and CDR2 YNFKEQ. Trimming took 0 bases from V and 6 from J, leaving 30 bases between them. This CDR3 contains 20 residues. The CDR3 bases are TGTGCCAGCAGCCAAGATGCAGCGGCCCTAAGTTGGGAGAGCGCCGGCGAGCAGTACTTC. Its translation is CASSQDAAALSWESAGEQYF.

This rearrangement joins TRBV19 to TRBJ2-1; 9 bases agree with TRBD2. The CDR3 loop spans 14 amino acids. Trimming at V came to 3 bases and at J to 6 bases, leaving 3 bases not matched to a gene. CDR1 LNHDA and CDR2 SQIVND come from the germline V gene (reference sequence). The CDR3 sequence: CASSIPSGANEQFF. The CDR3 nucleotides read TGTGCCAGTAGTATCCCTAGCGGGGCCAATGAGCAGTTCTTC.

This chain connects TRBV5-4 to TRBJ1-1, with 10 bases aligning to TRBD1. V lost 3 bases to trimming and J lost 5 bases; unmatched junction nucleotides: 10. The germline gives CDR1 SGHNT, CDR2 YYREEE (reference sequence). The CDR3 has 16 residues. As DNA, the CDR3 is TGTGCCAGCAGCTCGCCGTCCCGGGACAGGGGTACTGAAGCTTTCTTT. This sequence encodes CASSSPSRDRGTEAFF.

This clone was seen once. The V call is TRBV19, the J call TRBJ1-3; TRBD1 agrees at 12 bases. The V gene's germline CDR1 is LNHDA and CDR2 SQIVND (reference sequence). J gave up 4 bases and V 9 bases, and 16 bases lay outside the gene matches. The CDR3 consists of 18 residues. The DNA of the CDR3 is TGTGCCAGCGATCCGGGACAGGGGGCTTCTTACTACGGAAACACCATATATTTT. This sequence encodes CASDPGQGASYYGNTIYF.

The CDR3 protein is CASSFNEGRMMGYTF. The CDR3 DNA is TGTGCCAGCAGCTTCAACGAGGGTAGGATGATGGGCTACACCTTC. The chain carries TRBV7-2 and TRBJ1-2, with D unclear. This CDR3 region has 15 residues. CDR1 is SGHTA and CDR2 is FQGNSA in the germline V gene. With 3 bases removed from V and 8 bases from J, the gap between germline ends came to 19 bases.

This chain uses TRBV28 with TRBJ1-1; a weak D match, TRBD1 (6 bases). The V end lost 6 bases, the J end lost 3 bases, and 17 bases lay between the germline ends. Germline CDR1 and CDR2: MDHEN and SYDVKM. CDR3 length: 15 residues. CDR3 DNA: TGTGCCAGCAGCCGACCCGGACAGTGGGACACTGAAGCTTTCTTT. This codes for CASSRPGQWDTEAFF.

J is TRBJ1-1 and V is TRBV19; 10 nucleotides match TRBD1. The CDR3 runs 13 residues. Germline V gene sequence: CDR1 LNHDA, CDR2 SQIVND (reference sequence). V was clipped by 9 bases and J by 5 bases; unmatched bases: 6. CDR3 nucleotides: TGTGCCAGCGCGGACAGGGGGAAAACTGAAGCTTTCTTT. Translating it yields CASADRGKTEAFF.

The chain recombines TRBV5-1 with TRBJ2-7, with D unclear. The V and J ends lost 4 bases and 6 bases respectively, with 14 bases between them. This CDR3 contains 13 residues. The germline V gene has CDR1 SGHRS and CDR2 YFSETQ. The CDR3 DNA reads TGCGCCAGCAGCGCCCCGGGTTTTGGCGAGCAGTACTTC. This sequence encodes CASSAPGFGEQYF.

V gene TRBV5-1 combines with J gene TRBJ1-2, with TRBD1 identical over 7 bases. CDR1 is SGHRS and CDR2 is YFSETQ in the germline V gene. This CDR3 has 13 amino acids. With V trimmed by 4 bases and J by 2 bases, 2 bases remained unmatched. The CDR3 DNA follows: TGCGCCAGCAGCCAGACAGGGAACTATGGCTACACCTTC. Protein sequence: CASSQTGNYGYTF.

This sequence joins TRBV18 and TRBJ2-1; D unclear. Trimming left V 3 bases short and J 6 bases short, with 9 bases between. The germline V gene has CDR1 KGHSH and CDR2 LQKENI. The CDR3 is 13 residues long. CDR3: CASSPLQSNEQFF. CDR3 coding DNA: TGTGCCAGCTCACCGTTACAGAGCAATGAGCAGTTCTTC.

The chain recombines TRBV14 with TRBJ1-1; D might be TRBD1 (6 bases). The CDR3 totals 14 residues. Germline CDR1 reads SGHDN; CDR2 reads FVKESK. Deletions cut 6 bases from V and 0 bases from J, with 11 bases between. CDR3 loop: CASRPGQLNTEAFF. In DNA, the CDR3 is TGTGCCAGCAGACCCGGACAGCTGAACACTGAAGCTTTCTTT.

The chain joins TRBV30 to TRBJ1-2; D perhaps matches TRBD1 (5 bases). V was shortened by 2 bases and J by 6 bases, with 13 bases between the two germline ends. This CDR3 is 13 amino acids long. Germline loops: CDR1 GTSNPN, CDR2 SVGIG (reference sequence). Here the CDR3 DNA reads TGTGCCTGGAGTCCGGAGCGGGGGGATGGCTACACCTTC. Translated, it gives CAWSPERGDGYTF. Complete variable domain (other parts from reference TRBV30 and TRBJ1-2): SQTIHQWPATLVQPVGSPLSLECTVEGTSNPNLYWYRQAAGRGLQLLFYSVGIGQISSEVPQNLSASRPQDRQFILSSKKLLLSDSGFYLCAWSPERGDGYTFGSGTRLTVV.